This T cell receptor (beta chain) came from a study of blood T cells in healthy people across ages. V lost 11 bases, J lost 4 bases, and 7 bases stayed unmatched. Germline values: CDR1 SGHVT, CDR2 SQSDAQ. This CDR3 has 13 residues. Notes on the study in general: TCR beta diversity correlated strongly with naive T cell percentage.

A second PCR, run for about 7 to 11 cycles, used a sample-barcoded 5' primer plus a J-beta primer mix. A template-switch adaptor with 12 random nucleotides tagged each cDNA molecule. From the 5' RACE reads, TCRdb called clonotypes with MiXCR, one entry per CDR3 protein. Of about 1,500,000 distinct CDR3 sequences in the sample, roughly 45% were seen once. Concerning this clonotype: Its antigen is unidentified.

The source material was blood. The chain uses TRBV7-4 and TRBJ1-4, with TRBD1 identical over 7 bases. The TCR sequence derives from a woman aged 18-29 years in good health. CDR3 sequence reads: CARSRDSNEKLFF. The CDR3 DNA reads as TGTGCCCGATCCCGGGACAGTAATGAAAAACTGTTTTTT.